There are many counts of the clone carrying this TCR beta chain. Its antigen is unknown. This entry comes from a study of T cells in Graves' hyperthyroidism and ophthalmopathy. Study results and caveats: Prediction of ophthalmopathy progression came a median around 6.5 months pre-onset.

Researchers took RNA transcripts and amplified the TCR beta CDR3 regions from them. When the TCR CDR3 underwent first-round RT-PCR, the HTBI primer set was used. Each CDR3 protein is one row after TCRdb ran MiXCR on the multiplex PCR reads. The sample shows roughly 560,000 distinct CDR3 sequences, 14% to 15% of them seen only once. Trimming removed 6 bases at V and 4 bases at J, with 15 bases between. Germline lookup yields CDR1 MNHEY and CDR2 SVGAGI. CDR3 length: 14 amino acids. The chain employs TRBV6-5 and TRBJ1-2; D remains unclear. Specimen: blood. The receptor was derived from a woman in her forties with Graves' ophthalmopathy. The CDR3 coding sequence is TGTGCCAGCAGCCGGACCCGGCTGGGCTATGGCTACACCTTC. This encodes CASSRTRLGYGYTF.